What follows are 30 T cell receptor beta chains derived from one specimen sequenced in a study of CD8 T cells in ankylosing spondylitis. General study findings and limits: Within ankylosing spondylitis blood, a TCR beta motif made up of seven to nine highly homologous variants appeared to be characteristic.

TCRdb analysed the 5' RACE reads with MiXCR anew, one entry per CDR3 protein. The sample has about 460,000 distinct CDR3 sequences, 5.3% seen once. Antigens of these TCRs are unknown. Sequenced sample: blood, either unsorted or a sorted T cell fraction (not recorded which). The receptors shown here come from a male donor with ankylosing spondylitis.

This clonotype came up many times. V gene TRBV10-3 combines with J gene TRBJ2-2, with D possibly being TRBD1 or TRBD2 (6 bases each). Germline V lookup: CDR1 ENHRY, CDR2 SYGVKD. The ends were cut back, 3 bases at V and 7 bases at J, with 12 bases in the middle. CDR3 length: 14 amino acids. The CDR3 DNA sequence: TGTGCCATCAGTGAACGGGGGCAGGACGGGGAGCTGTTTTTT. Protein sequence: CAISERGQDGELFF.

J is TRBJ2-7 and V is TRBV6-6; D could derive from TRBD1 or TRBD2 (5 bases each). This CDR3 spans 13 amino acids. CDR1 and CDR2 from the germline V gene are MNHNY and SVGAGI (reference sequence). Trimming removed 5 bases from V and 4 bases from J, with 12 bases in between. The CDR3 loop reads CASSNRDRYEQYF. The CDR3 nucleotides read TGTGCCAGCAGTAACCGGGACCGTTACGAGCAGTACTTC.

Many counts were recorded for this clonotype. This chain links TRBV9 with TRBJ1-1; D possibly corresponds to TRBD1 (5 bases). V lost 0 bases and J 3 bases, leaving 6 bases between the germline ends. The V gene's germline CDR1 is SGDLS and CDR2 YYNGEE. CDR3 length equals 13 residues. CDR3 DNA: TGTGCCAGCAGCGTAGGAGGGGACACTGAAGCTTTCTTT. Amino acid sequence: CASSVGGDTEAFF.

This clonotype appeared a few times. The chain combines TRBV7-2 with TRBJ1-5; no reliable D call. V lost 1 base to trimming and J lost 2 bases, with 12 bases between them. Germline V lookup: CDR1 SGHTA, CDR2 FQGNSA. The CDR3 has 16 amino acids. The CDR3 bases are TGTGCCAGCAGCTTAGGGCGTCCGATAGGCAATCAGCCCCAGCATTTT. Its translation: CASSLGRPIGNQPQHF. Looking up the rest from reference TRBV7-2 and TRBJ1-5 gives the full variable domain: GAGVSQSPSNKVTEKGKDVELRCDPISGHTALYWYRQSLGQGLEFLIYFQGNSAPDKSGLPSDRFSAERTGGSVSTLTIQRTQQEDSAVYLCASSLGRPIGNQPQHFGDGTRLSIL.

Many counts were recorded for this clonotype. The chain carries TRBV12-3 or TRBV12-4 and TRBJ1-2; unclear D gene. The CDR3 extends over 12 amino acids. Deletions cut 7 bases from V and 4 bases from J, with 10 bases between. DNA of the CDR3: TGTGCCAGCACCCGGCGGACCTATGGCTACACCTTC. It yields the protein CASTRRTYGYTF.

At least ten counts were recorded for this clonotype. The chain has TRBV7-2 and TRBJ2-3; TRBD2 matches at 7 bases. The CDR3 contains 15 residues. CDR1 is SGHTA, CDR2 FQGNSA, per germline. The trim removed 3 bases at V and 2 bases at J, leaving 5 bases unmatched. This chain's CDR3 is CASSLIAGLTDTQYF. CDR3 bases: TGTGCCAGCAGCTTGATAGCGGGCCTCACAGATACGCAGTATTTT.

This clonotype has just a few counts. The chain uses TRBV7-9 and TRBJ2-7, with D possibly matching TRBD2 (6 bases). CDR3 size: 13 residues. Germline CDR1 reads SEHNR; CDR2 reads FQNEAQ (reference sequence). The ends were cut back, 1 base at V and 7 bases at J, with 11 bases in the middle. CDR3 loop: CASSLVSGDEQYF. The CDR3 region has the DNA TGTGCCAGCAGCTTAGTTTCGGGGGATGAGCAGTACTTC.

This clonotype has just a few counts. The V and J genes are TRBV27 and TRBJ2-7, with 9 bases that match TRBD1. The V and J ends lost 5 bases and 3 bases, in that order; junction bases with no gene match: 11. Germline V gene data show CDR1 as MNHEY and CDR2 as SMNVEV (reference sequence). The CDR3 has 16 residues. CDR3 coding DNA: TGTGCCAGCAGTGCTCACAGGGGGCTGGGTTTCTACGAGCAGTACTTC. Amino acids: CASSAHRGLGFYEQYF.

This clonotype was counted ten times or more. The rearrangement uses TRBV6-2 or TRBV6-3 and TRBJ2-6, with D perhaps TRBD1 (5 bases). CDR1 is MNHEY, CDR2 SVGEGT, per germline. This CDR3 spans 15 amino acids. Trimming took off 2 bases at V and 5 bases at J, with 10 bases between the two ends. The CDR3 reads CASSYRGSWANVLTF. CDR3 coding DNA: TGTGCCAGCAGTTACAGGGGTAGCTGGGCCAACGTCCTGACTTTC.

This clonotype appeared many times. This chain joins TRBV11-2 and TRBJ1-1; a possible D gene is TRBD1 (6 bases). Trimming took 5 bases from V and 0 from J, leaving 13 bases between them. The CDR3 runs to 15 residues. Germline CDR1 SGHAT, CDR2 FQNNGV. CDR3 nucleotides: TGTGCCAGCAGCCCCCGGACAGACCTGAACACTGAAGCTTTCTTT. Its translation: CASSPRTDLNTEAFF.

This clonotype was observed many times. The rearrangement links TRBV12-3 or TRBV12-4 to TRBJ2-7; 8 bases line up with TRBD1. V shed 6 bases and J 6 bases; nucleotides not matched to a gene: 4. The CDR3 totals 12 residues. Here the CDR3 DNA reads TGTGCCAGCAGACGACAGGGGATCGAGCAGTACTTC. Translation gives CASRRQGIEQYF.

This clonotype has a count of ten or more. The chain recombines TRBV5-1 with TRBJ1-2; D is uncertain. V lost 0 bases and J lost 0, with 9 bases in between. Germline V CDR1 and CDR2: SGHRS, YFSETQ. This CDR3 comprises 15 residues. The CDR3 DNA reads TGCGCCAGCAGCTTGGTAGGAGAAACTAACTATGGCTACACCTTC. Residues: CASSLVGETNYGYTF. The full variable domain, rest sourced from reference TRBV5-1 and TRBJ1-2, is KAGVTQTPRYLIKTRGQQVTLSCSPISGHRSVSWYQQTPGQGLQFLFEYFSETQRNKGNFPGRFSGRQFSNSRSEMNVSTLELGDSALYLCASSLVGETNYGYTFGSGTRLTVV.

This clonotype has ten or more counts. The chain uses TRBV28 and TRBJ2-2; no definite D call. The CDR3 spans 16 residues. Germline lookup yields CDR1 MDHEN and CDR2 SYDVKM. Between the trimmed V and J ends, which lost 2 bases and 0 bases, there was a span of 10 bases. For the CDR3, the DNA is TGTGCCAGCAGTTTAGTCCGGGCCCCGAACACCGGGGAGCTGTTTTTT. Amino acid sequence: CASSLVRAPNTGELFF.

The gene calls are TRBV12-3 or TRBV12-4 and TRBJ2-7; D not resolved. Trimming left V 2 bases short and J 2 bases short, with 10 bases between. This CDR3 has 14 amino acids. The CDR3 region has the DNA TGTGCCAGCAGTTTATATGACATCACCTACGAGCAGTACTTC. This translates into CASSLYDITYEQYF.

The chain recombines TRBV5-1 with TRBJ2-1; maybe TRBD1 (5 bases). This CDR3 has 13 amino acids. The V end was cut by 0 bases, the J end by 8 bases, with 9 bases between. Germline V CDR1 and CDR2: SGHRS, YFSETQ. The CDR3 sequence is CASSLEIRDEQFF. In nucleotides, the CDR3 is TGCGCCAGCAGCTTGGAAATCAGGGATGAGCAGTTCTTC.

This clonotype has a count of ten or more. The V and J genes are TRBV20-1 and TRBJ1-1; D uncertain. Germline V gene sequence: CDR1 DFQATT, CDR2 SNEGSKA (reference sequence). The CDR3 sequence is 14 residues long. The germline V and J ends were trimmed by 1 base and 2 bases, with 11 bases remaining between them. This CDR3 is CSARVPSLNTEAFF. The CDR3 coding sequence is TGCAGTGCTAGAGTCCCGTCACTAAACACTGAAGCTTTCTTT.

There are many counts of this clonotype. The chain uses TRBV12-3 or TRBV12-4 and TRBJ2-7, with D perhaps TRBD1 (6 bases). This CDR3 spans 13 amino acids. V shed 3 bases and J shed 7 bases, with 13 bases lying between them. As DNA, the CDR3 is TGTGCCAGCAGTTTGAACGACAGGTCAGAGCAGTACTTC. Protein product: CASSLNDRSEQYF.

This clonotype has more than one count but fewer than ten. A read error may produce the germline difference seen at one junction end. The chain's CDR3 is CASSSGTNSYTEQFF. The CDR3 nucleotides read TGTGCCAGCAGCTCCGGGACCAACTCCTACACTGAGCAGTTCTTC. The V and J genes are TRBV7-9 and TRBJ2-1; D may correspond to TRBD1 or TRBD2 (5 bases each). The CDR3 covers 15 residues. Germline values: CDR1 SEHNR, CDR2 FQNEAQ (reference sequence).

This clonotype appeared many times. This sequence joins TRBV6-1 and TRBJ2-1; D unclear. CDR1 and CDR2 (germline): MNHNS, SASEGT. This CDR3 is built from 12 residues. V lost 1 base to trimming and J lost 8 bases, with 6 bases between them. The CDR3 coding sequence is TGTGCCAGCAGTGAAGTCCAGTATGAGCAGTTCTTC. It codes for CASSEVQYEQFF.

This clonotype was detected many times. The rearrangement uses TRBV12-3 or TRBV12-4 and TRBJ2-1; TRBD1 might be the D (5 bases). The CDR3 is 14 amino acids. V dropped 7 bases and J dropped 5 bases, with 15 bases sitting between them. CDR3 sequence: CASTSDIPDNEQFF. CDR3 sequence (DNA): TGTGCCAGCACCTCGGACATCCCAGACAATGAGCAGTTCTTC.

This clonotype was recorded at least ten times. This sequence joins TRBV4-2 and TRBJ2-2; D gene uncertain. CDR1 and CDR2 (germline): LGHNA, YNFKEQ. Trimming removed 0 bases from V and 10 bases from J, with 15 bases in between. This CDR3 region has 15 residues. The chain's CDR3 is CASSQDQRSSVELFF. CDR3 coding DNA: TGTGCCAGCAGCCAAGATCAACGGAGCTCCGTGGAGCTGTTTTTT.

This chain connects TRBV7-2 to TRBJ2-1, with TRBD2 matching 7 bases. The CDR3 contains 14 residues. CDR1 is SGHTA, CDR2 FQGNSA, per germline. V trimming: 5 bases; J trimming: 6 bases; junction bases outside the gene matches: 7. CDR3 in amino acids: CASSLNPGGNEQFF. CDR3 sequence (DNA): TGTGCCAGCAGCCTAAACCCGGGGGGCAATGAGCAGTTCTTC. Supplemented by reference TRBV7-2 and TRBJ2-1, the full variable domain reads GAGVSQSPSNKVTEKGKDVELRCDPISGHTALYWYRQSLGQGLEFLIYFQGNSAPDKSGLPSDRFSAERTGGSVSTLTIQRTQQEDSAVYLCASSLNPGGNEQFFGPGTRLTVL.

This rearrangement joins TRBV24-1 to TRBJ2-2, with D maybe TRBD1 (6 bases). Per the germline V gene, CDR1 is KGHDR and CDR2 is SFDVKD. The CDR3 totals 18 residues. Deletions cut 4 bases from V and 1 base from J, with 18 bases between. CDR3 in DNA: TGTGCCACCAGTGACCGACCGACAGGCACCGTGAACACCGGGGAGCTGTTTTTT. Translated: CATSDRPTGTVNTGELFF.

Ten or more counts support this clonotype. The chain employs TRBV28 and TRBJ2-7; 10 bases are shared with TRBD1. The CDR3 covers 13 residues. V lost 6 bases to trimming and J lost 5 bases; unmatched junction nucleotides: 4. Germline V gene lookup returns CDR1 MDHEN and CDR2 SYDVKM. The CDR3 DNA follows: TGTGCCAGCAGGGACAGGGGGATCAACGAGCAGTACTTC. Encoded protein: CASRDRGINEQYF.

This clonotype was observed many times. The chain employs TRBV6-2 or TRBV6-3 and TRBJ2-7, with D perhaps given as TRBD1 or TRBD2 (5 bases each). Germline values: CDR1 MNHEY, CDR2 SVGEGT. CDR3 length: 13 amino acids. Trimming removed 10 bases from V and 6 bases from J, with 19 bases in between. The CDR3 reads CATSPRGPAEQYF. The CDR3 nucleotides are TGTGCCACATCCCCACGGGGCCCAGCCGAGCAGTACTTC.

As regards this clonotype: This may stem from a read error, because a much larger clone lies one nucleotide away. The chain combines TRBV28 with TRBJ1-1; TRBD1 might be the D (6 bases). The CDR3 is made up of 13 amino acids. Germline CDR1 and CDR2: MDHEN and SYDVKM. DNA for the CDR3: TGTGCCAGCAGCCGACAGGAATGGGCTGAACCTTTCTTT. This translates into CASSRQEWAEPFF.

V gene TRBV25-1 combines with J gene TRBJ1-4; D not resolved. Germline V gives CDR1 MGHDK, CDR2 SYGVNS. CDR3 size: 15 residues. Trimming took off 3 bases at V and 3 bases at J, with 11 bases between the two ends. The CDR3 DNA sequence: TGTGCCAGCAGTGAGTGGGCCGGAGCTAATGAAAAACTGTTTTTT. Amino acids: CASSEWAGANEKLFF.

This clonotype was detected many times. V is TRBV18 and J is TRBJ1-1; D possibly corresponds to TRBD1 (5 bases). The CDR3 loop spans 15 amino acids. Germline V gene lookup returns CDR1 KGHSH and CDR2 LQKENI. V was clipped by 2 bases and J by 6 bases, with 16 bases between them. As DNA, the CDR3 is TGTGCCAGCTCACCAGGGACCCAAAGTTTGGCTGAAGCTTTCTTT. This encodes CASSPGTQSLAEAFF. Full variable domain (outside the CDR3, taken from reference TRBV18 and TRBJ1-1): NAGVMQNPRHLVRRRGQEARLRCSPMKGHSHVYWYRQLPEEGLKFMVYLQKENIIDESGMPKERFSAEFPKEGPSILRIQQVVRGDSAAYFCASSPGTQSLAEAFFGQGTRLTVV.

The rearrangement links TRBV11-2 to TRBJ2-7; 10 positions match TRBD1. CDR1 is SGHAT and CDR2 is FQNNGV in the germline V gene. V was clipped by 1 base and J by 0 bases; unmatched bases: 6. CDR3 size: 17 residues. Written as DNA, the CDR3 is TGTGCCAGCAGCTTAGTTACCGGGACAGGGGACTCCTACGAGCAGTACTTC. Its translation: CASSLVTGTGDSYEQYF.

At least ten counts were recorded for this clonotype. The gene calls are TRBV7-2 and TRBJ1-2; D is perhaps TRBD1 (5 bases). The CDR3 has 15 amino acids. Looked up from germline, CDR1 is SGHTA and CDR2 is FQGNSA. Trimming removed 5 bases at V and 0 bases at J, with 13 bases between. The chain's CDR3 is CASSEGPQPNYGYTF. CDR3 DNA sequence: TGTGCCAGCAGCGAGGGACCTCAGCCTAACTATGGCTACACCTTC. Complete variable domain (other parts from reference TRBV7-2 and TRBJ1-2): GAGVSQSPSNKVTEKGKDVELRCDPISGHTALYWYRQSLGQGLEFLIYFQGNSAPDKSGLPSDRFSAERTGGSVSTLTIQRTQQEDSAVYLCASSEGPQPNYGYTFGSGTRLTVV.